These 12 T cell receptor delta chains were all obtained from the same sample, sequenced in a study of gammadelta T cells in human blood. TCRdb re-processed the RT-PCR reads via CATT. The data show 850 to 950 delta-chain clones, 18% seen once. The sample consisted of Vgamma9Vdelta2 gamma-delta T cells from fetal blood. The receptors were gathered from a human fetus.

As concerns this clone: It differs at one base from a far larger clone, so likely a read error. The chain has TRDV2 and TRDJ3; 7 bases agree with TRDD3. No J segment appears in TCRdb, so it was assigned here by matching the sequence to germline. Looked up from germline, CDR1 is GEAIGNYY and CDR2 is EKD. V lost 3 bases and J lost 0; bases outside the gene matches: 10. The CDR3 extends over 19 amino acids. CDR3 protein: CACDPVLGGGSWDTRQMFF. DNA for the CDR3: TGTGCCTGTGACCCCGTGCTGGGGGGGGGCTCCTGGGACACCCGACAGATGTTTTTC.

This clone was picked up a small number of times. Since a much larger clone is just one base distant, this may be a read error. This specimen includes other DNA sequences encoding the same CDR3. This chain uses TRDV2 with TRDJ3; TRDD3 agrees at 11 bases. The CDR3 is 18 residues long. Germline V gene lookup returns CDR1 GEAIGNYY and CDR2 EKD. The DNA of the CDR3 is TGTGCCTGTGACGGACTGGGGGATAGCTCCTGGGATACCCGACAGATGTTTTTC. This translates into CACDGLGDSSWDTRQMFF.

This clone is classed as large. This sequence joins TRDV2 and TRDJ2, with 8 bases that match TRDD3. From germline, CDR1 is GEAIGNYY and CDR2 EKD. Germline trimming cut 4 bases from V and 3 bases from J; bases unmatched to any gene: 12. The CDR3 loop spans 17 amino acids. The DNA for the CDR3 is TGTGCCTGTGATATGGTTGGGGGATCTCCTATGACAGCACAACTCTTCTTT. Amino acid sequence: CACDMVGGSPMTAQLFF.

In its sample, this clone ranks as large (0.1 to 1%). V is TRDV2 and J is TRDJ3, with 8 positions matching TRDD3. This CDR3 is 16 amino acids long. V gave up 0 bases and J gave up 3 bases; unmatched junction bases: 0. In germline, CDR1 is GEAIGNYY, CDR2 EKD. CDR3 in amino acids: CACDTGIRWDTRQMFF. In DNA, the CDR3 is TGTGCCTGTGACACCGGGATACGCTGGGACACCCGACAGATGTTTTTC.

This clone was counted between two and nine times. The protein recorded in TCRdb matches a much larger clone and deviates from this DNA's translation at residue 5, suggesting a read error; the protein here is obtained by translating the DNA. The chain uses TRDV2 and TRDJ2; weak D call: TRDD3 (8 bases). With 3 bases removed from V and 0 bases from J, the gap between germline ends came to 16 bases. Germline V lookup: CDR1 GEAIGNYY, CDR2 EKD. CDR3 length: 17 residues. The CDR3 region is CACDALGEIALTAQLFF. The CDR3 DNA is TGTGCCTGTGACGCCCTGGGGGAAATAGCTTTGACAGCACAACTCTTCTTT.

This clone qualifies as large. This could be a read error, since a much larger clone is one nucleotide away. The chain couples TRDV2 to TRDJ3, with 9 bases aligning to TRDD3. The CDR3 is 17 residues long. V shed 2 bases, J shed 0 bases, and the junction held 1 base outside the gene matches. CDR1 and CDR2 from the germline V gene are GEAIGNYY and EKD. CDR3 sequence: CACDNWGSSWDTRQMFF. In nucleotides, the CDR3 is TGTGCCTGTGACAACTGGGGGAGCTCCTGGGACACCCGACAGATGTTTTTC.

This clone is termed large (0.1 to 1%). The chain has TRDV2 and TRDJ3; 10 bases map to TRDD3. CDR3 length equals 19 residues. The V gene's germline CDR1 is GEAIGNYY and CDR2 EKD. The ends lost 1 base at V and 0 bases at J; junction bases unmatched: 5. The CDR3 is CACDTLGDPSSWDTRQMFF. The CDR3 nucleotides are TGTGCCTGTGACACACTGGGGGATCCGAGCTCCTGGGACACCCGACAGATGTTTTTC.

Only a few counts were recorded for this clone. This could be a read error, since a much larger clone is one nucleotide away. This sequence joins TRDV2 and TRDJ2; 11 bases agree with TRDD3. Trimming at V came to 3 bases and at J to 2 bases, leaving 10 bases not matched to a gene. The CDR3 has 18 residues. Germline CDR1 GEAIGNYY, CDR2 EKD. The CDR3 reads CACDAILGDSWLTAQLFF. The CDR3 nucleotides are TGTGCCTGTGACGCCATACTGGGGGATAGTTGGTTGACAGCACAACTCTTCTTT.

Turning to this clone: A clone one base away is much larger, so this may be a read error. The chain joins TRDV2 to TRDJ3; 10 bases line up with TRDD3. The CDR3 sequence is 18 residues long. V lost 3 bases, J lost 0 bases, and 4 bases stayed unmatched. Germline V lookup: CDR1 GEAIGNYY, CDR2 EKD. CDR3 bases: TGTGCCTGTGACCCCGTGGGGGATACCTCCTGGGACACCCGACAGATGTTTTTC. As protein: CACDPVGDTSWDTRQMFF.

This clone is labeled as large. The rearrangement uses TRDV2 and TRDJ2, with 9 bases aligning to TRDD3. The CDR3 length is 18 residues. V was clipped by 0 bases and J by 0 bases; unmatched bases: 7. Germline V gene sequence: CDR1 GEAIGNYY, CDR2 EKD. The CDR3 DNA reads as TGTGCCTGTGACACCGTACTGGGGGAATTCCCTTTGACAGCACAACTCTTCTTT. Residues: CACDTVLGEFPLTAQLFF.

In its sample, this clone was seen a few times. Only one base separates this from a far larger clonotype, so it likely reflects a read error. The V gene is TRDV2, the J gene TRDJ2; D might be TRDD3 (6 bases). This CDR3 contains 19 residues. CDR1 and CDR2 from the germline V gene are GEAIGNYY and EKD. V shed 2 bases and J shed 6 bases, with 27 bases lying between them. CDR3 amino acids: CACDRWWSGDPEGAAQLFF. The CDR3 DNA reads as TGTGCCTGTGACAGATGGTGGTCTGGGGACCCCGAAGGGGCAGCACAACTCTTCTTT.

The chain uses TRDV2 and TRDJ3, with 11 positions matching TRDD3. The J gene, missing from TCRdb, was assigned here through DNA to germline matching. The ends lost 1 base at V and 1 base at J; junction bases unmatched: 5. Germline CDR1 and CDR2: GEAIGNYY and EKD. The CDR3 has 19 residues. The CDR3 spells CACDTGGYARSWDTRQMFF. CDR3 sequence (DNA): TGTGCCTGTGACACTGGGGGATACGCTAGGTCCTGGGACACCCGACAGATGTTTTTC.